What follows are 21 T cell receptor beta chains derived from one specimen sequenced in a study of cytomegalovirus exposure and HLA in healthy donors (TCRdb year 2017). Receptors were amplified or captured by the immunoSEQ multiplex PCR assay. This immuneACCESS table, as held by TCRdb, lists in-frame sequences with V and J called but not all clones. Of the missing ones, under half trace to an unresolved V gene in checked studies; the others have no known cause. This sample is represented by about 160,000 clones; roughly 89% of them were singletons. In total, the top ten clones hold approximately 10% of the sample. Sequences were obtained from PBMCs. The receptors come from a woman aged 18-29 years in good health and CMV-seropositive.

The V and J genes are TRBV15 and TRBJ2-7; 7 bases line up with TRBD2. Trimming cost V 3 bases and J 1 base; bases outside gene matches: 6. This CDR3 has 15 amino acids. Germline V gene data show CDR1 as LNHNV and CDR2 as YYDKDF (reference sequence). For the CDR3, the DNA is TGTGCCACCAGCAGGGGGGGGGAAGGTTCCTACGAGCAGTACTTC. Its protein product is CATSRGGEGSYEQYF.

J is TRBJ1-1 and V is TRBV15; the D is unclear. CDR1 and CDR2 (germline): LNHNV, YYDKDF (reference sequence). Between the trimmed V and J ends, which lost 4 bases and 1 base, there was a span of 13 bases. The CDR3 length is 15 residues. CDR3 sequence (DNA): TGTGCCACCAGCACATCGACCAACAGGAACACTGAAGCTTTCTTT. The encoded protein is CATSTSTNRNTEAFF.

This chain connects TRBV9 to TRBJ2-2, with D tentatively TRBD1 (6 bases). The germline V gene has CDR1 SGDLS and CDR2 YYNGEE. Trimming took 4 bases from V and 8 from J, leaving 15 bases between them. The CDR3 is 14 residues long. Here the CDR3 reads CASSPRLGAGELFF. In DNA form, the CDR3 reads TGTGCCAGCAGCCCCCGTTTGGGGGCAGGGGAGCTGTTTTTT.

This clone occurred a few times. This chain uses TRBV28 with TRBJ2-7, with 9 bases lining up with TRBD2. V shed 5 bases, J shed 3 bases, and the junction held 11 bases outside the gene matches. CDR1 MDHEN and CDR2 SYDVKM come from the germline V gene. The CDR3 has 16 amino acids. The CDR3 bases are TGTGCCAGCAGTCCCTTAGCGGGAGCCCCCTACTACGAGCAGTACTTC. Amino acid sequence: CASSPLAGAPYYEQYF.

This sequence joins TRBV7-9 and TRBJ2-1; TRBD2 is a possible D gene (6 bases). Germline values: CDR1 SEHNR, CDR2 FQNEAQ (reference sequence). CDR3 length: 16 residues. Trimming removed 5 bases at V and 3 bases at J, with 17 bases between. The CDR3 nucleotides read TGTGCCAGCAGCCGGGAGCGGTTACTAGTCTACAATGAGCAGTTCTTC. It translates to CASSRERLLVYNEQFF.

CDR3 sequence: CASRRQGQWAQHF. CDR3 sequence (DNA): TGTGCCAGTCGAAGGCAGGGCCAATGGGCCCAGCATTTT. V and J are TRBV6-1 and TRBJ1-5, with D possibly being TRBD1 (5 bases). The CDR3 extends over 13 amino acids. V was pared by 9 bases and J by 11 bases, with 20 bases between. Germline assignment: CDR1 MNHNS and CDR2 SASEGT.

The chain couples TRBV11-1 to TRBJ2-5; 9 bases are shared with TRBD2. Germline V gives CDR1 SGHAT, CDR2 FQDESV (reference sequence). Trimming at V came to 6 bases and at J to 4 bases, leaving 9 bases not matched to a gene. This CDR3 is 15 amino acids long. The CDR3 DNA sequence: TGTGCCAGCAGTACCGGGACTAGCATGGTAGAGACCCAGTACTTC. Its protein is CASSTGTSMVETQYF. Filled out from reference TRBV11-1 and TRBJ2-5, the complete variable domain reads EAEVAQSPRYKITEKSQAVAFWCDPISGHATLYWYRQILGQGPELLVQFQDESVVDDSQLPKDRFSAERLKGVDSTLKIQPAELGDSAMYLCASSTGTSMVETQYFGPGTRLLVL.

This sequence joins TRBV18 and TRBJ1-4; D uncertain. The CDR3 sequence is 13 residues long. V lost 1 base to trimming and J lost 5 bases, with 5 bases between them. Looked up from germline, CDR1 is KGHSH and CDR2 is LQKENI. CDR3 coding DNA: TGTGCCAGCTCACCACGAGAAAATGAAAAACTGTTTTTT. Translated: CASSPRENEKLFF.

V is TRBV4-1 and J is TRBJ2-7; the D gene is possibly TRBD2 (6 bases). The CDR3 consists of 14 residues. Germline-derived CDR1 and CDR2 are MGHRA and YSYEKL. Trimming took off 4 bases at V and 5 bases at J, with 15 bases between the two ends. The CDR3 loop is CASSRGVRLDEQYF. The CDR3 DNA reads as TGCGCCAGCAGCCGCGGGGTGAGGTTAGACGAGCAGTACTTC.

The chain has TRBV10-3 and TRBJ1-1, with 8 bases lining up with TRBD1. The V gene end was trimmed by 7 bases and the J gene end by 4 bases; junction bases not matched to a gene: 8. Germline CDR1 is ENHRY and CDR2 is SYGVKD. The CDR3 sequence is 14 residues long. This chain's CDR3 is CAITGQGAGTEAFF. The CDR3 DNA reads as TGTGCCATCACGGGGCAGGGGGCAGGCACTGAAGCTTTCTTT.

A single count supports this clone. The chain is built from TRBV11-1 and TRBJ1-4, with 8 positions matching TRBD1. Germline CDR1 SGHAT, CDR2 FQDESV (reference sequence). This CDR3 is built from 18 residues. J was trimmed by 7 bases and V by 5 bases; bases with no gene match: 18. The CDR3 region has the DNA TGTGCCAGCAGCCGAAGGAGTATCGGACAGGGTGAGGCTGAAAAACTGTTTTTT. This sequence encodes CASSRRSIGQGEAEKLFF. The whole variable domain, filled in from reference TRBV11-1 and TRBJ1-4, reads EAEVAQSPRYKITEKSQAVAFWCDPISGHATLYWYRQILGQGPELLVQFQDESVVDDSQLPKDRFSAERLKGVDSTLKIQPAELGDSAMYLCASSRRSIGQGEAEKLFFGSGTQLSVL.

This sequence joins TRBV4-3 and TRBJ1-2; no firm D call. The CDR3 extends over 15 amino acids. The V end lost 1 base, the J end lost 0 bases, and 9 bases lay between the germline ends. Germline V CDR1 and CDR2: LGHNA, YSLEER. The CDR3 here is CASSQGVRSNYGYTF. CDR3 DNA: TGCGCCAGCAGCCAAGGAGTCAGGTCTAACTATGGCTACACCTTC.

This chain connects TRBV14 to TRBJ2-1, with D possibly matching TRBD2 (6 bases). The CDR3 is 15 residues long. Trimming left V 4 bases short and J 7 bases short, with 17 bases between. CDR1 is SGHDN, CDR2 FVKESK, per germline. The DNA for the CDR3 is TGTGCCAGCAGCCGGCTAGCGAGGGAAAGAAATGAGCAGTTCTTC. This translates into CASSRLARERNEQFF. Together with reference TRBV14 and TRBJ2-1, the CDR3 gives the full variable domain: EAGVTQFPSHSVIEKGQTVTLRCDPISGHDNLYWYRRVMGKEIKFLLHFVKESKQDESGMPNNRFLAERTGGTYSTLKVQPAELEDSGVYFCASSRLARERNEQFFGPGTRLTVL.

V usage is TRBV13 and J usage is TRBJ2-1; TRBD2 matches at 10 bases. Germline V gene sequence: CDR1 PRHDT, CDR2 FYEKMQ (reference sequence). J was trimmed by 4 bases and V by 6 bases; bases with no gene match: 6. This CDR3 comprises 15 residues. In DNA form, the CDR3 reads TGTGCCAGCAGGGAAACTAGCGGGGATTACAATGAGCAGTTCTTC. Encoded protein: CASRETSGDYNEQFF.

This chain links TRBV5-4 with TRBJ1-2, with D perhaps matching TRBD1 (5 bases). Germline-derived CDR1 and CDR2 are SGHNT and YYREEE (reference sequence). This CDR3 is built from 16 residues. The V gene lost 6 bases and the J gene lost 3 bases, with 21 bases spanning the gap. CDR3 bases: TGTGCCAGCAACCCGGGGGGGTTGGCGGGGGACTATGGCTACACCTTC. Its translation is CASNPGGLAGDYGYTF.

This clone has more than one count but fewer than ten. V gene TRBV29-1 combines with J gene TRBJ2-5, with TRBD2 identical over 7 bases. This CDR3 spans 14 amino acids. The V segment lost 4 bases and the J segment 5 bases; nucleotides outside the gene matches: 10. In germline, CDR1 is SQVTM, CDR2 ANQGSEA. In nucleotides, the CDR3 is TGCAGCGTTGTCGGGGCGGGAGCTGGGGAGACCCAGTACTTC. Translating it yields CSVVGAGAGETQYF.

This clone was counted a single time. The CDR3 loop reads CASSFPSGNEQFF. In DNA, the CDR3 is TGTGCCAGCAGTTTCCCCTCCGGCAATGAGCAGTTCTTC. This chain uses TRBV28 with TRBJ2-1; D is unresolved. The CDR3 runs to 13 residues. Germline V gene sequence: CDR1 MDHEN, CDR2 SYDVKM. Trimming stripped 3 bases from V and 6 bases from J, with 9 bases between.

The V gene is TRBV27, the J gene TRBJ2-3; D is possibly TRBD2 (6 bases). V lost 7 bases, J lost 3 bases, and 23 bases lay in between. This CDR3 region has 17 residues. Germline V gene lookup returns CDR1 MNHEY and CDR2 SMNVEV (reference sequence). The CDR3, as DNA: TGTGCCAGCACCCCCGACCCGCGGGAACGTGGTACAGATACGCAGTATTTT. Encoded protein: CASTPDPRERGTDTQYF.

The J gene is TRBJ2-3, the V gene TRBV28; the D is unclear. CDR3 length: 15 residues. V was cut by 5 bases and J by 1 base, with 13 bases left in between. Per germline, CDR1 MDHEN and CDR2 SYDVKM. The DNA for the CDR3 is TGTGCCAGCAGTAAGCCCGCCCTAGGCACAGATACGCAGTATTTT. Its protein is CASSKPALGTDTQYF.

In DNA, the CDR3 is TGTGCCAGTAAAATCGGCGAGACTCGGTACGAGCAGTACTTC. Translated, it gives CASKIGETRYEQYF. The V and J genes are TRBV6-1 and TRBJ2-7; D not resolved. Trimming took 9 bases from V and 4 from J, leaving 19 bases between them. The CDR3 has 14 residues. CDR1 and CDR2 from the germline V gene are MNHNS and SASEGT.

This chain connects TRBV7-3 to TRBJ2-5, with 11 bases aligning to TRBD2. With V trimmed by 5 bases and J by 5 bases, 7 bases remained unmatched. This CDR3 spans 15 amino acids. CDR1 and CDR2 (germline): SGHTA, FQGTGA. CDR3 DNA sequence: TGTGCCAGCAGCCTGATAGCGGGAGGGACGGAGACCCAGTACTTC. Encoded protein: CASSLIAGGTETQYF.